Here is one T cell receptor beta chain with its context. These data originate in a study of Graves' ophthalmopathy and Graves' hyperthyroidism. From RNA, the CDR3 regions of TCR beta chains were amplified and sequenced. Amplification began with first-round RT-PCR using HTBI primers, then second-round multiplex PCR was performed. MiXCR, applied by TCRdb to the multiplex PCR reads, yields one record per CDR3 protein. Of over 150,000 distinct CDR3 sequences in the sample, about 40% were seen once. The germline V and J ends were trimmed by 8 bases and 4 bases, with 14 bases remaining between them. The CDR3 totals 12 residues. CDR1 and CDR2 from the germline V gene are GTSNPN and SVGIG (reference sequence).

The sample taken for sequencing was peripheral blood. The V and J genes are TRBV30 and TRBJ1-1; D is unresolved. The clonotype comes from a woman in her thirties or forties with Graves' ophthalmopathy. CDR3 sequence reads: CAHHAGGTEAFF. CDR3 nucleotide sequence: TGTGCCCACCACGCGGGCGGCACTGAAGCTTTCTTT.